This T cell receptor (beta chain) was sequenced for a study of T cell responses to AZD1222 COVID-19 vaccine. Findings and limits, study-wide: Spike-specific TCR depth and breadth grew after two AZD1222 doses. The donor group comprised mostly white British people and more females; the analysis possibly underestimated clonal diversity.

CDR1 is MGHDK and CDR2 is SYGVNS in the germline V gene. The ends were cut back, 2 bases at V and 1 base at J, with 9 bases in the middle. The CDR3 length is 15 residues. A note on this clone: Its antigen is unidentified.

Assay: immunoSEQ multiplex PCR; the TCRdb copy retains only in-frame clones and omits some. The data hold under 150,000 clones, with 75% to 90% observed a single time. This sample comprised peripheral blood, obtained on day 0 of AZD1222 vaccination. The rearrangement joins TRBV25-1 to TRBJ2-1, with D tentatively TRBD2 (5 bases). The clonotype comes from an adult in good health. The CDR3 loop is CASSEPGKSYNEQFF. In nucleotides, the CDR3 is TGTGCCAGCAGTGAACCGGGGAAGTCCTACAATGAGCAGTTCTTC.